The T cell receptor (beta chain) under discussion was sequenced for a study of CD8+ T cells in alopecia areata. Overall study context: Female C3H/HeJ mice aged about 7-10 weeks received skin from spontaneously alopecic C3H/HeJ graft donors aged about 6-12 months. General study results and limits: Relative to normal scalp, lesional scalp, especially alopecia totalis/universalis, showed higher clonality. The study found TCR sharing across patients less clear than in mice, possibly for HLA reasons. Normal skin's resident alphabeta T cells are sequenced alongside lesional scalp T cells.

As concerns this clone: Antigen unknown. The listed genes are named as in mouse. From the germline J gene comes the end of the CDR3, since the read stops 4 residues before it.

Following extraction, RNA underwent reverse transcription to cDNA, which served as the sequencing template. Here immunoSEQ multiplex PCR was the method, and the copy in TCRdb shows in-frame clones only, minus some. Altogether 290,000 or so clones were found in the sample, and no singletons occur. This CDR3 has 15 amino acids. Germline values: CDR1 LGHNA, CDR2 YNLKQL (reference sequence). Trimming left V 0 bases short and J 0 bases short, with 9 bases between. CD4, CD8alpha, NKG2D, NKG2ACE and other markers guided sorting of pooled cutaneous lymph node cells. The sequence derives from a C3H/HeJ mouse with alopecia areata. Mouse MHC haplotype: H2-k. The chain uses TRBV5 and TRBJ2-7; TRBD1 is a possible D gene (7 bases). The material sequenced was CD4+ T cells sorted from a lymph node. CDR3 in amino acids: CASSQDRGVSYEQYF. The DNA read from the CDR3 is TGTGCCAGCAGCCAAGACAGGGGGGTCTCCTAT.